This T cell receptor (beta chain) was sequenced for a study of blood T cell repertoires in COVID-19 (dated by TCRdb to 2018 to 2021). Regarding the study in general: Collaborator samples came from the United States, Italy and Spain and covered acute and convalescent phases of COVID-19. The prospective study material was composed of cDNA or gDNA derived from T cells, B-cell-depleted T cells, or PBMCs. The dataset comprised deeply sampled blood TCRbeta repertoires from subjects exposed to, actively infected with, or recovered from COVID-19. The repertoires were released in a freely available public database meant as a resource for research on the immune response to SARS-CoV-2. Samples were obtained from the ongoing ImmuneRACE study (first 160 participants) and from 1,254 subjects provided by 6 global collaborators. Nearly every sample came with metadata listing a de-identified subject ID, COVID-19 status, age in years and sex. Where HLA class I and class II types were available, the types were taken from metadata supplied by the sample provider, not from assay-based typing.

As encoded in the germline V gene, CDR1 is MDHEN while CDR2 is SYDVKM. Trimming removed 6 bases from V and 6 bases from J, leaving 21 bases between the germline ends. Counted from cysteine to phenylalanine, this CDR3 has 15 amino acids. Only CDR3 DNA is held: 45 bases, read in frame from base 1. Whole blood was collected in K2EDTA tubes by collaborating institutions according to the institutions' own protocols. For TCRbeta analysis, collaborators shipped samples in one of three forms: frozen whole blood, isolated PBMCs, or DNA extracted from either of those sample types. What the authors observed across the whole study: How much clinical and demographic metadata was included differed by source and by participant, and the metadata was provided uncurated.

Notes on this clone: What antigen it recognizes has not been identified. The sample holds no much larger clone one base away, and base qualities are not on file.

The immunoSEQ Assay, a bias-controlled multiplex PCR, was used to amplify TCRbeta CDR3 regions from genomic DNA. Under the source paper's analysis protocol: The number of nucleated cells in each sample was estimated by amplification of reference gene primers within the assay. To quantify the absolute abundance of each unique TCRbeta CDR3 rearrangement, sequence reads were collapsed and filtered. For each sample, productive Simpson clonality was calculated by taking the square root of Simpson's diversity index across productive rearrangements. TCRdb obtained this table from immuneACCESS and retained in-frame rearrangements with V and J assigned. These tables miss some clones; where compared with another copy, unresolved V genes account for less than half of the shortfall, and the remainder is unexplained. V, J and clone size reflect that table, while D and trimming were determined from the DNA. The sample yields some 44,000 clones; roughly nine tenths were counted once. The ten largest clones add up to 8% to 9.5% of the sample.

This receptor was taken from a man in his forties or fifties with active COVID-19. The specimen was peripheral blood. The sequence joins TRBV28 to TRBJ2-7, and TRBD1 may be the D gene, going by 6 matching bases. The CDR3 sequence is CASRPQGSGMGEQYF. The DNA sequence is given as TGTGCCAGCAGACCTCAGGGGTCTGGGATGGGCGAGCAGTACTTC.